This is a list of T cell receptor beta chains from one sample in a study of blood T cell repertoires in COVID-19. Repertoires were generated with immunoSEQ multiplex PCR, while TCRdb's copy carries only in-frame clones and drops some. The table has roughly 46,000 clones, around four fifths seen once; the top ten hold 7.4%. The specimen was peripheral blood. The receptors stem from a man in his 60s with active COVID-19. Each CDR3 is given with its conserved first and last residue. D genes are given only for firm matches.

v_gene	d_gene	j_gene	CDR3aa	CDR3nt
TRBV7-3	TRBD2	TRBJ2-2	CASSLRLGLGNSGGVANTGELFF	TGTGCCAGCAGCTTAAGGCTGGGACTAGGGAACAGCGGGGGCGTCGCGAACACCGGGGAGCTGTTTTTT
TRBV28	NA	TRBJ2-7	CASTPGPTYEQYF	TGTGCCAGCACCCCGGGTCCCACCTACGAGCAGTACTTC
TRBV11-1	NA	TRBJ2-2	CASSFKRYGELFF	TGTGCCAGCAGCTTTAAGAGATACGGGGAGCTGTTTTTT
TRBV19	NA	TRBJ1-1	CASMGGAEAFF	TGTGCCAGTATGGGAGGGGCTGAAGCTTTCTTT
TRBV21-1	NA	TRBJ2-3	CASSIWRGQAPDTQYF	TGTGCCAGCAGCATTTGGAGGGGTCAGGCTCCAGATACGCAGTATTTT
TRBV24-1	TRBD1	TRBJ2-2	CATSELGQGETGELFF	TGTGCCACCAGTGAATTAGGACAGGGGGAAACCGGGGAGCTGTTTTTT
TRBV10-3	TRBD1	TRBJ2-7	CAISGAGTGSYEQYF	TGTGCCATCAGTGGAGCTGGGACAGGTTCCTACGAGCAGTACTTC
TRBV27	TRBD2	TRBJ2-5	CASRSLGGETQYF	TGTGCCAGCAGGAGTCTGGGGGGGGAGACCCAGTACTTC
TRBV2	NA	TRBJ2-5	CASAMSGRETQYF	TGTGCCAGCGCGATGTCAGGCAGAGAGACCCAGTACTTC
TRBV7-9	TRBD1	TRBJ2-7	CASLGPTGTGTYEQYF	TGTGCCAGCTTAGGGCCCACCGGGACAGGGACCTACGAGCAGTACTTC
TRBV19	NA	TRBJ2-1	CASSIGSSSSYNEQFF	TGTGCCAGTAGTATAGGGTCGTCTAGCTCCTACAATGAGCAGTTCTTC
TRBV27	TRBD2	TRBJ2-1	CASSLSGAGEFF	TGTGCCAGCAGTTTATCTGGGGCGGGGGAGTTCTTC
TRBV5-1	NA	TRBJ1-4	CASSFNPNEKLFF	TGCGCCAGCAGCTTTAATCCTAATGAAAAACTGTTTTTT
TRBV28	TRBD2	TRBJ2-7	CASRPWTSAVYEQYF	TGTGCCAGCCGGCCCTGGACTAGCGCGGTCTACGAGCAGTACTTC
TRBV5-1	TRBD2	TRBJ2-1	CASAPTPGTSYNEQFF	TGCGCCAGCGCCCCCACGCCTGGGACTAGTTACAATGAGCAGTTCTTC
TRBV5-8	TRBD1	TRBJ2-3	CASSPGTGEGTDTQYF	TGTGCCAGCAGCCCTGGGACAGGGGAAGGGACAGATACGCAGTATTTT
TRBV27	NA	TRBJ1-2	CASSPNEGGRYGYTF	TGTGCCAGCAGCCCAAACGAGGGGGGGAGGTATGGCTACACCTTC
TRBV28	TRBD1	TRBJ1-2	CASRDRDLNGYTF	TGTGCCAGCAGGGACAGGGACCTTAATGGCTACACCTTC
TRBV12-3/TRBV12-4	NA	TRBJ2-7	CASSGQYFEQYF	TGTGCCAGCAGTGGACAGTATTTCGAGCAGTACTTC
TRBV9	TRBD2	TRBJ2-5	CASSVGEATEAGGAWTQYF	TGTGCCAGCAGCGTAGGTGAAGCGACTGAGGCGGGGGGTGCATGGACCCAGTACTTC
TRBV5-4	TRBD2	TRBJ2-2	CASSSNLLANTGELFF	TGTGCCAGCAGCTCCAACCTACTAGCGAATACCGGGGAGCTGTTTTTT
TRBV20-1	NA	TRBJ2-2	CSGRGPGELFF	TGCAGTGGAAGGGGTCCCGGGGAGCTGTTTTTT
TRBV3-1/TRBV3-2	TRBD2	TRBJ2-3	CASSRGTSPRVQYF	TGTGCCAGCAGCCGCGGGACTAGTCCCCGCGTGCAGTATTTT
TRBV18	TRBD1	TRBJ2-2	CASSRGQPANTGELFF	TGTGCCAGCTCACGGGGACAGCCTGCGAACACCGGGGAGCTGTTTTTT
TRBV19	TRBD2	TRBJ2-1	CASSIDWGLAGVGGEQFF	TGTGCCAGTAGTATAGATTGGGGACTAGCGGGAGTGGGGGGTGAGCAGTTCTTC
TRBV11-2	NA	TRBJ1-3	CASSPEGRNSGNTIYF	TGTGCCAGCAGCCCGGAGGGACGGAACTCTGGAAACACCATATATTTT
TRBV4-1	NA	TRBJ2-7	CASSQPGQSSYEQYF	TGCGCCAGCAGCCAACCAGGTCAGAGCTCCTACGAGCAGTACTTC
TRBV7-2	TRBD2	TRBJ2-7	CASSRRGGPEQYF	TGTGCCAGCAGCCGCCGGGGGGGCCCCGAGCAGTACTTC
TRBV7-6	NA	TRBJ2-1	CASSLIGGRLNEQFF	TGTGCCAGCAGCTTAATAGGCGGTCGGCTCAATGAGCAGTTCTTC